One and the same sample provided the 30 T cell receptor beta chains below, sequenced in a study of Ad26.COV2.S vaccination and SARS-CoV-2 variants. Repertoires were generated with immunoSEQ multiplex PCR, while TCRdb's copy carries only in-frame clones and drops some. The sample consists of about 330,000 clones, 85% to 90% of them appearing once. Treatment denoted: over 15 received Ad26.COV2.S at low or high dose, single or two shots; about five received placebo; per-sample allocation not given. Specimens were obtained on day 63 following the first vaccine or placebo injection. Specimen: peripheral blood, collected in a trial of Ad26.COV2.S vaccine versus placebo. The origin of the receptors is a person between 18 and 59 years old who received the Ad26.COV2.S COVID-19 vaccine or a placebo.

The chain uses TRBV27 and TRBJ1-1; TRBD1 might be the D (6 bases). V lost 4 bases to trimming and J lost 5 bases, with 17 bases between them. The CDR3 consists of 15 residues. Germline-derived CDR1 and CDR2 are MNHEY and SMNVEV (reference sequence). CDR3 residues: CASSSLRGMETEAFF. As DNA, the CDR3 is TGTGCCAGCAGTTCTTTAAGGGGGATGGAGACTGAAGCTTTCTTT.

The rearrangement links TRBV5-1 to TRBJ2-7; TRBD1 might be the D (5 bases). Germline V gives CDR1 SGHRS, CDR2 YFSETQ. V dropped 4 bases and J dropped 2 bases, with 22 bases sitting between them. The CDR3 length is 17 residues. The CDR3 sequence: CASSQHRFETEPYEQYF. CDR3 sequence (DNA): TGCGCCAGCAGCCAACATCGGTTTGAGACAGAGCCCTACGAGCAGTACTTC. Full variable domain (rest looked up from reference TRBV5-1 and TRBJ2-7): KAGVTQTPRYLIKTRGQQVTLSCSPISGHRSVSWYQQTPGQGLQFLFEYFSETQRNKGNFPGRFSGRQFSNSRSEMNVSTLELGDSALYLCASSQHRFETEPYEQYFGPGTRLTVT.

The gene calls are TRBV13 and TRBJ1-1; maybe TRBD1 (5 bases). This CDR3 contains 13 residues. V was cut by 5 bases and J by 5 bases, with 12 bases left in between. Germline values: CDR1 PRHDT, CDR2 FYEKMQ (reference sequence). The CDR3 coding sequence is TGTGCCAGCAGCCTGATTCAGGGAACTGAAGCTTTCTTT. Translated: CASSLIQGTEAFF.

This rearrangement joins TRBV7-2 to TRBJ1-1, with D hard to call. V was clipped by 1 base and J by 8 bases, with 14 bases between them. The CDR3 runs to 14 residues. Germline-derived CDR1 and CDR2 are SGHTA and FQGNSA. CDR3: CASSLVVDAWEAFF. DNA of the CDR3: TGTGCCAGCAGCTTAGTCGTGGACGCCTGGGAAGCTTTCTTT. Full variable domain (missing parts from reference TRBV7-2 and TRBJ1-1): GAGVSQSPSNKVTEKGKDVELRCDPISGHTALYWYRQSLGQGLEFLIYFQGNSAPDKSGLPSDRFSAERTGGSVSTLTIQRTQQEDSAVYLCASSLVVDAWEAFFGQGTRLTVV.

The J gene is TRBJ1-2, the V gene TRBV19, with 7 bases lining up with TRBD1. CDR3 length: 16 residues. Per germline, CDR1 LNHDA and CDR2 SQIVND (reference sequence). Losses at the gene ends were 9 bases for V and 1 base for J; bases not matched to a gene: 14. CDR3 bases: TGTGCCAGCGAGGGAGTAACAGGGGCGGGTAACTATGGCTACACCTTC. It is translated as CASEGVTGAGNYGYTF.

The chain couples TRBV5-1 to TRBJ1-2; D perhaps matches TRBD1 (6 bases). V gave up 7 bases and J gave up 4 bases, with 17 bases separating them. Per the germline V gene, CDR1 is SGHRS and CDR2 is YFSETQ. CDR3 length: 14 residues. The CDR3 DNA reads TGCGCCAGCTCCCACGAACCAGGGGCCTATGGCTACACCTTC. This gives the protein CASSHEPGAYGYTF.

In DNA, the CDR3 is TGCGCCAGCAGACCCCCTGGGGTCACTGAAGCTTTCTTT. Amino acid sequence: CASRPPGVTEAFF. V gene TRBV10-2 combines with J gene TRBJ1-1, with D unresolved. The germline gives CDR1 WSHSY, CDR2 SAAADI. The CDR3 extends over 13 amino acids. V was clipped by 6 bases and J by 4 bases, with 12 bases between them.

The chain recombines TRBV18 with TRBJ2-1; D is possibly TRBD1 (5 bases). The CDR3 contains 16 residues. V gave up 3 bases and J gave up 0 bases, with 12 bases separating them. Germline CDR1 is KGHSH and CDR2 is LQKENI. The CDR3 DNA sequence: TGTGCCAGCTCACCGGCAGGGCAGAGCTCCTACAATGAGCAGTTCTTC. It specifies CASSPAGQSSYNEQFF.

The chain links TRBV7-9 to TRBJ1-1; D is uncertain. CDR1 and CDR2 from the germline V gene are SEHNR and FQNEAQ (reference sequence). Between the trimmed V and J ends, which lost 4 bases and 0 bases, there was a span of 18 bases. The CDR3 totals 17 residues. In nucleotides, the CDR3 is TGTGCCAGCAGCTCCCCAGAGCTAATGAGGATGAACACTGAAGCTTTCTTT. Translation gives CASSSPELMRMNTEAFF.

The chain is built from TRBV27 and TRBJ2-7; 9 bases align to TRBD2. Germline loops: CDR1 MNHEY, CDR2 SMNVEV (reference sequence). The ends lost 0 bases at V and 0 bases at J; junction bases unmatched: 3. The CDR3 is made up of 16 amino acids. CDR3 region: CASSLSSGGLSYEQYF. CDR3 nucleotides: TGTGCCAGCAGTTTATCTAGCGGGGGACTCTCCTACGAGCAGTACTTC.

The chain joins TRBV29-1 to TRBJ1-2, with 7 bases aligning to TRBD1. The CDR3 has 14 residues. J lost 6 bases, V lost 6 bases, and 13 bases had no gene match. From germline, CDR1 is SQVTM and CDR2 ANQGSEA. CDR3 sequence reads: CSVHSTGKSDGYTF. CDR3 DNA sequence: TGCAGCGTCCACTCGACAGGGAAGTCTGATGGCTACACCTTC.

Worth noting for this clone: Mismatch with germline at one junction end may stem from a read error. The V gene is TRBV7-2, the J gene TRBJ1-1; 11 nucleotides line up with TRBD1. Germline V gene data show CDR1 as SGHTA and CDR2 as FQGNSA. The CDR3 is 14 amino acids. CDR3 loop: CASSRDRGNPEAFF. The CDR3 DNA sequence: TGTGCCAGCAGCCGGGACAGGGGGAACCCTGAAGCTTTCTTT.

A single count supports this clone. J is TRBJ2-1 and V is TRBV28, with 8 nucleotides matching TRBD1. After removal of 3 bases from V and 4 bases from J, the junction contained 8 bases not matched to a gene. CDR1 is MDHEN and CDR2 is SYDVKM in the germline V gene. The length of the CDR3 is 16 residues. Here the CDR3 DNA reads TGTGCCAGCAGTTTCGACCGGGACAGGTCGTACAATGAGCAGTTCTTC. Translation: CASSFDRDRSYNEQFF.

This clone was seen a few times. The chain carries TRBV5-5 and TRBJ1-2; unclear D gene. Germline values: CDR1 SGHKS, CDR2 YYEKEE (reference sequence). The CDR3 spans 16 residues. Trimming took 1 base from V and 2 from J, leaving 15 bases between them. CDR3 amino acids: CASSLLGWEGNYGYTF. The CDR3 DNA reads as TGTGCCAGCAGCTTGCTCGGGTGGGAAGGAAACTATGGCTACACCTTC.

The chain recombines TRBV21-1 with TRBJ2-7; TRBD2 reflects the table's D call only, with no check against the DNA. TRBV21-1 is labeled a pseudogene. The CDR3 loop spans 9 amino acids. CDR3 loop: CAIPCEQYV. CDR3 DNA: TGTGCCATCCCCTGCGAGCAGTACGTC.

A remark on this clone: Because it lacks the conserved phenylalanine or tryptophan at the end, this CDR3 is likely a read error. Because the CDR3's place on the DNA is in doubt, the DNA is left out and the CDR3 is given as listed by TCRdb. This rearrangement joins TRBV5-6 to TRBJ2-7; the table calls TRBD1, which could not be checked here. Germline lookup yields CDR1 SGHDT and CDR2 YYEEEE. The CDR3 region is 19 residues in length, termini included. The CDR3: CASSLAGDRITIPTSPLFL.

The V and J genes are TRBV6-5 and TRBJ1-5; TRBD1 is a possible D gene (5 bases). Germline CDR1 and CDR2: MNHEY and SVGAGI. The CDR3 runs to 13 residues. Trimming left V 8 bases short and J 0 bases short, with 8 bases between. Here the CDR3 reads CASLQDSNQPQHF. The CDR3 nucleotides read TGTGCCAGCCTACAGGATAGCAATCAGCCCCAGCATTTT.

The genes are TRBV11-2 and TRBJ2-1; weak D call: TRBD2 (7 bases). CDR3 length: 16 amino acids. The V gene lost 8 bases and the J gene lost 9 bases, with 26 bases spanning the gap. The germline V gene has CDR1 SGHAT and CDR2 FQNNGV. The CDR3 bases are TGTGCCAGCTCCCGAGGGGGGGCGTCATTGGTGGGTGAGCAGTTCTTC. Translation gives CASSRGGASLVGEQFF.

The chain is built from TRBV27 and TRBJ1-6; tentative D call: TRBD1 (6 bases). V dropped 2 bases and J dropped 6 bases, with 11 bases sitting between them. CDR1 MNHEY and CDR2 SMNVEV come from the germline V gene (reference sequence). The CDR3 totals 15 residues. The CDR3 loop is CASSLRGGLNSPLHF. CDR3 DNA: TGTGCCAGCAGTTTAAGAGGGGGTCTTAATTCACCCCTCCACTTT.

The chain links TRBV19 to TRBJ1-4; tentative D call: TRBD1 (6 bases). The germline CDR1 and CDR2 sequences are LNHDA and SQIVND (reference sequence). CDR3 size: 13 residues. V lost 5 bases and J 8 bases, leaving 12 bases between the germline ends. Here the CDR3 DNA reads TGTGCCAGTAGTCTCCAGGGGAGCGAAAAACTGTTTTTT. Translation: CASSLQGSEKLFF.

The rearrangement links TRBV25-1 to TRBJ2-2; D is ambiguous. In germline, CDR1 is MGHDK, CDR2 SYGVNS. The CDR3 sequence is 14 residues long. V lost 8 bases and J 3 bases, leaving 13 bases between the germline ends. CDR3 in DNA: TGTGCCAGCGCGCCCTTTGGTTACACCGGGGAGCTGTTTTTT. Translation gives CASAPFGYTGELFF.

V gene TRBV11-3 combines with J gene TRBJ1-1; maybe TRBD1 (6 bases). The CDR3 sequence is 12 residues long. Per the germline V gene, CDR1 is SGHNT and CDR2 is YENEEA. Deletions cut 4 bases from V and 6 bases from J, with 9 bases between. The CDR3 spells CASSSQGPEAFF. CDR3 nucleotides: TGTGCCAGCAGCTCCCAGGGGCCTGAAGCTTTCTTT.

CDR3 amino acids: CASSPDRQYEQYF. CDR3 nucleotide sequence: TGTGCCAGCAGCCCAGACAGGCAGTACGAGCAGTACTTC. This chain connects TRBV6-5 to TRBJ2-7; D possibly corresponds to TRBD1 (6 bases). Germline CDR1 is MNHEY and CDR2 is SVGAGI. V lost 6 bases to trimming and J lost 4 bases, with 13 bases between them. This CDR3 is 13 amino acids long.

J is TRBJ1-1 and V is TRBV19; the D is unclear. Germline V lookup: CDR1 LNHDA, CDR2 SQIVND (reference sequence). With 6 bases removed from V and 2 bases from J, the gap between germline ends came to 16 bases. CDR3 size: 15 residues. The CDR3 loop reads CASSQGLTPNTEAFF. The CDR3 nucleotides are TGTGCCAGTAGCCAAGGTCTTACCCCAAACACTGAAGCTTTCTTT.

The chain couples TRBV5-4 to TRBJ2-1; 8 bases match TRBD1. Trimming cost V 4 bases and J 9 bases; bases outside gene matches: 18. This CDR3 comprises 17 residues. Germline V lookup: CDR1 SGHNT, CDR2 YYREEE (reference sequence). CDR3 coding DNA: TGTGCCAGCAGCCGTGGACAGGGTGGAATTCGGGGTAGTGAGCAGTTCTTC. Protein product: CASSRGQGGIRGSEQFF.

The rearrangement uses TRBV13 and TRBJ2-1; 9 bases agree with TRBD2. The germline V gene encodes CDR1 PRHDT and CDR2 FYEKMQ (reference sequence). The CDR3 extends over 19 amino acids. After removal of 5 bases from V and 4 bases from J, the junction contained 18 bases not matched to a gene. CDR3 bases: TGTGCCAGCAGCGACGAGGGGGGTAGCGGGAGTTCGAGGTACAATGAGCAGTTCTTC. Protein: CASSDEGGSGSSRYNEQFF. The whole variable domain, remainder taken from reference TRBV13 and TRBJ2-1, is AAGVIQSPRHLIKEKRETATLKCYPIPRHDTVYWYQQGPGQDPQFLISFYEKMQSDKGSIPDRFSAQQFSDYHSELNMSSLELGDSALYFCASSDEGGSGSSRYNEQFFGPGTRLTVL.

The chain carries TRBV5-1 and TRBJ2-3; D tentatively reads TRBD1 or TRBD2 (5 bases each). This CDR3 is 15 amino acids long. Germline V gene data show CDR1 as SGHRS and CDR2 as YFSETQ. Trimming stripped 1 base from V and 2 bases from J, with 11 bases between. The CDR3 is CASSLWDQNTDTQYF. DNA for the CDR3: TGCGCCAGCAGCTTGTGGGACCAAAACACAGATACGCAGTATTTT.

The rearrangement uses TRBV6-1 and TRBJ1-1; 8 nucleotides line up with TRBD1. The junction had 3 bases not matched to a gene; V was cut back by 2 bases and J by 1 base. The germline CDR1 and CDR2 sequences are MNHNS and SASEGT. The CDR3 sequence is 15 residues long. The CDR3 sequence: CASSEQGAGNTEAFF. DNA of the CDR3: TGTGCCAGCAGTGAACAGGGGGCAGGGAACACTGAAGCTTTCTTT.

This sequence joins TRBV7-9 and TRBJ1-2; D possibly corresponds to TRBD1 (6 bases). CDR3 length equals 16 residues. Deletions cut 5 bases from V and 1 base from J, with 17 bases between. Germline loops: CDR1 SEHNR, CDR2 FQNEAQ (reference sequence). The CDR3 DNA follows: TGTGCCAGCAGCCGAGGGACACAACCTATTAACTATGGCTACACCTTC. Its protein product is CASSRGTQPINYGYTF.

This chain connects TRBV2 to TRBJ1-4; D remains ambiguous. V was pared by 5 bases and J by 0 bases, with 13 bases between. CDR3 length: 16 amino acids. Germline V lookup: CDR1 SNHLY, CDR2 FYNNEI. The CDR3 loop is CASSFSPIATNEKLFF. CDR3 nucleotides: TGTGCCAGCAGTTTTTCACCGATTGCAACTAATGAAAAACTGTTTTTT.